Detailed here is one TCR beta chain. Its antigen remains unknown. These data originate in a study of T cell responses to AZD1222 COVID-19 vaccine. Clones were read by immunoSEQ multiplex PCR, and TCRdb kept only the in-frame ones, dropping some. The sample consists of more than 25,000 clones, roughly 89% of them appearing once. Germline values: CDR1 GTSNPN, CDR2 SVGIG (reference sequence). V lost 1 base and J lost 3, with 9 bases in between. The CDR3 is 13 amino acids. Study-level findings and limits: White British people made up most donors, females outnumbered males, and clonal diversity was possibly underestimated.

V and J are TRBV30 and TRBJ1-2; maybe TRBD1 (5 bases). The sequence came from an adult in good health. The sequenced sample was peripheral blood, obtained on day 0 of AZD1222 vaccination. CDR3 sequence (DNA): TGTGCCTGGAGTGCAGGGACCGACTATGGCTACACCTTC. Residues: CAWSAGTDYGYTF.